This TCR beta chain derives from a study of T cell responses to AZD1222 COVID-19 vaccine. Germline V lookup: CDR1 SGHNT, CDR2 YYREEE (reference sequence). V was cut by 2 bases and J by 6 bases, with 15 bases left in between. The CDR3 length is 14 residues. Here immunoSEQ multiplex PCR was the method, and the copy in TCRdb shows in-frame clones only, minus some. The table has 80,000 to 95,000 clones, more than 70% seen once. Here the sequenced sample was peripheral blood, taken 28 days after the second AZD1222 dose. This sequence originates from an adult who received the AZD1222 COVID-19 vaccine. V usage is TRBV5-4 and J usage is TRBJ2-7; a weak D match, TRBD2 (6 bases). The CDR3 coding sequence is TGTGCCAGCAGCTTCCGGACTAAGCCGTTCGAGCAGTACTTC. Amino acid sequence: CASSFRTKPFEQYF.